Sequencing of this T cell receptor beta chain was carried out in a study of blood T cell repertoires in COVID-19. Study as a whole: Samples representing acute and convalescent COVID-19 were sourced from the United States, Italy and Spain. T cells, B-cell-depleted T cells, or PBMCs supplied cDNA or gDNA.

Authors' analysis steps: Estimated nucleated cell counts came from reference gene primer amplification. This table comes from immunoSEQ multiplex PCR, and its TCRdb copy is limited to in-frame clones, with some not included. That table gives V, J and clone size, and the DNA gave D and trimming. The table lists about 400,000 clones, more than 80% of them singletons. Trimming pared 6 bases from V and 1 base from J, leaving 11 bases between. This CDR3 has 15 amino acids. Looked up from germline, CDR1 is KGHDR and CDR2 is SFDVKD. The source of this sequence is a woman in her 30s with active or convalescent COVID-19. This chain joins TRBV24-1 and TRBJ2-2, with D tentatively TRBD2 (6 bases). Sequencing was performed on peripheral blood. The CDR3 region is CATSRGGENTGELFF. The CDR3 coding sequence is TGTGCCACCAGTCGGGGAGGAGAGAACACCGGGGAGCTGTTTTTT.